The subject of this entry is one T cell receptor beta chain. Its cognate antigen is unknown. The data were taken from a study of shared clonotypes between healthy human individuals. The repertoire was sequenced with immunoSEQ multiplex PCR; TCRdb's copy has only in-frame clones and lacks some. The table has hundreds of thousands of clones, approximately 79% seen once. Study-wide results and limits: Rarefaction analysis demonstrated incomplete sorted-subset sequencing notwithstanding large depth.

The trim removed 3 bases at V and 5 bases at J, leaving 4 bases unmatched. CDR3 length: 14 residues. Germline CDR1 is SGHTA and CDR2 is FQGNSA. The source material was memory CD4+ T cells sorted from blood. The subset: CD45RA-negative fraction. The V call is TRBV7-2, the J call TRBJ2-1; TRBD1 aligns across 7 bases. The clonotype comes from a woman aged 30 to 39 in good health. This chain's CDR3 is CASSFLRGHNEQFF. CDR3 bases: TGTGCCAGCAGCTTCCTTAGGGGGCACAATGAGCAGTTCTTC.